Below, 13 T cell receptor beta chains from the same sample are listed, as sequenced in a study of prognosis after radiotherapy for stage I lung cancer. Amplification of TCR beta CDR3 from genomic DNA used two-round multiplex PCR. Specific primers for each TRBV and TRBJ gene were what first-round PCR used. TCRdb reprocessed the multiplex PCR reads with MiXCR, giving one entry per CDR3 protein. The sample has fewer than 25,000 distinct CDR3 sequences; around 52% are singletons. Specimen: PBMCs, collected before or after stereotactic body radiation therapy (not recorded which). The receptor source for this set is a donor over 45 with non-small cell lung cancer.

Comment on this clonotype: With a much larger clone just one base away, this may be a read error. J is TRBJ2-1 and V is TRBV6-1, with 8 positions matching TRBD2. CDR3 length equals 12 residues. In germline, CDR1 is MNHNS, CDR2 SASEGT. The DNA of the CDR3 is TGTGCCAGCGTACTAGCGGACAATGGGCAGTTCTTC. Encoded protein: CASVLADNGQFF.

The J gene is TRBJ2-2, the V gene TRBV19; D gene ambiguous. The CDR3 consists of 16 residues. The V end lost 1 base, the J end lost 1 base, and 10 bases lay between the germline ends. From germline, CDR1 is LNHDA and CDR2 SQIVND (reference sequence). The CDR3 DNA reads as TGTGCCAGTAGTATAGCCCTTGTACAGAACACCGGGGAGCTGTTTTTT. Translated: CASSIALVQNTGELFF.

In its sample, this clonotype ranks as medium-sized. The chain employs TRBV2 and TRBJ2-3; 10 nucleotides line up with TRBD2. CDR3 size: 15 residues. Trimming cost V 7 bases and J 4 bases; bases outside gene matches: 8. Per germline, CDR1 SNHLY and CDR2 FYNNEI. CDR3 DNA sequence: TGTGCCAGCAAGGTTATAGCGGGAGGCGCAGATACGCAGTATTTT. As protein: CASKVIAGGADTQYF. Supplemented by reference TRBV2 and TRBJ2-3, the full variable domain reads EPEVTQTPSHQVTQMGQEVILRCVPISNHLYFYWYRQILGQKVEFLVSFYNNEISEKSEIFDDQFSVERPDGSNFTLKIRSTKLEDSAMYFCASKVIAGGADTQYFGPGTRLTVL.

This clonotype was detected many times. In DNA, the CDR3 is TGTGCCAGTTCTACTCTGGACGAACTGAACACTGAAGCTTTCTTT. Translating gives CASSTLDELNTEAFF. The chain employs TRBV19 and TRBJ1-1; D is unclear. CDR3 size: 15 residues. Between the trimmed V and J ends, which lost 8 bases and 0 bases, there was a span of 16 bases. Germline V CDR1 and CDR2: LNHDA, SQIVND (reference sequence).

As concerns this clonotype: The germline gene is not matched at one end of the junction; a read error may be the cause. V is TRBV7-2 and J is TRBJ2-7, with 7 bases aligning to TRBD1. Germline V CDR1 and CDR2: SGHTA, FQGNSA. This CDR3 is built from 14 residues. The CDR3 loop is CASSIQGSFYEQYF. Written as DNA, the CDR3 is TGTGCCAGCAGCATACAGGGGTCTTTCTACGAGCAATACTTC.

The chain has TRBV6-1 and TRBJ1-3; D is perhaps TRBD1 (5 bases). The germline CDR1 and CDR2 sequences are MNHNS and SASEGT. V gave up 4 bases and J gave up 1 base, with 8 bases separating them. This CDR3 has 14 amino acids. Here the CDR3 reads CASSVGGSGNTIYF. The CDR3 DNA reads TGTGCCAGCAGTGTGGGGGGATCTGGAAACACCATATATTTT.

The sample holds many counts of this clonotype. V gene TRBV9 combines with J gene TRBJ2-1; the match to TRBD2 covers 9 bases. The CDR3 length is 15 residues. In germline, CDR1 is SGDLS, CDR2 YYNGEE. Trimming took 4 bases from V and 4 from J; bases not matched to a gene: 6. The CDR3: CASSLSGRLYNEQFF. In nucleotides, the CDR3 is TGTGCCAGCAGCTTAAGCGGGAGGCTATACAATGAGCAGTTCTTC.

CDR3 sequence: CASAPGVPSYEQYF. The CDR3, as DNA: TGTGCCAGCGCACCCGGGGTACCCTCCTACGAGCAGTACTTC. The chain combines TRBV28 with TRBJ2-7; perhaps TRBD2 as D (5 bases). Trimming stripped 8 bases from V and 0 bases from J, with 14 bases between. Germline CDR1 MDHEN, CDR2 SYDVKM. The CDR3 sequence is 14 residues long.

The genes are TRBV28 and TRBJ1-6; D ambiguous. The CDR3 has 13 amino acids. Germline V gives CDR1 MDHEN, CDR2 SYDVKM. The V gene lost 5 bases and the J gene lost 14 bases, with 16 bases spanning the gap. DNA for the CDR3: TGTGCCAGCAGTACTCAGCCAATGGGTGCCCTCCACTTT. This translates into CASSTQPMGALHF.

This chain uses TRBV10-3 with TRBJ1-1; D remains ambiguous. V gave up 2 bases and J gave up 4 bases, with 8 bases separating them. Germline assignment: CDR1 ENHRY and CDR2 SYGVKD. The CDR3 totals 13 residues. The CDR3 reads CAISERQSTEAFF. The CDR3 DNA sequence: TGTGCCATCAGTGAGCGACAAAGCACTGAAGCTTTCTTT.

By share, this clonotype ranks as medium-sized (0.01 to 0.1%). The CDR3 nucleotides read TGTGCCAGCAGTATCAGCGGTCTTAAGGGAGATACGCAGTATTTT. It codes for CASSISGLKGDTQYF. The chain is built from TRBV5-8 and TRBJ2-3; possible D gene TRBD2, 5 bases. Germline V CDR1 and CDR2: SGHTS, YDEGEE. V lost 5 bases to trimming and J lost 5 bases, with 18 bases between them. The CDR3 sequence is 15 residues long.

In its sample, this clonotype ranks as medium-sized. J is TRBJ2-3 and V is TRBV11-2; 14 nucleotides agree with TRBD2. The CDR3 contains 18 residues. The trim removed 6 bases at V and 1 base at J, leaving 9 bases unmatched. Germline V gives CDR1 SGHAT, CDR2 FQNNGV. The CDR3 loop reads CASRPGTSGSGGTDTQYF. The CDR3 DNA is TGTGCCAGCAGACCTGGGACTAGCGGGAGTGGAGGCACAGATACGCAGTATTTT.

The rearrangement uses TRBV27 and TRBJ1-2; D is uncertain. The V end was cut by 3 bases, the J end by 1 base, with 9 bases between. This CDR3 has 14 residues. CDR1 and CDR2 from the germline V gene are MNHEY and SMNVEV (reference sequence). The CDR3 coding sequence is TGTGCCAGCAGTTTCTCTGTAGATAACTATGGCTACACCTTC. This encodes CASSFSVDNYGYTF.